This T cell receptor (beta chain) was profiled in a study of OX40 agonist ivuxolimab in advanced cancers. Notes on this clone: Its antigen is still unknown.

Germline lookup yields CDR1 DFQATT and CDR2 SNEGSKA (reference sequence). This CDR3 has 10 residues. Trimming removed 6 bases at V and 6 bases at J, with 6 bases between. Assay: immunoSEQ multiplex PCR; the TCRdb copy retains only in-frame clones and omits some. The table shows tens of thousands of clones, with 65% to 90% occurring only once. Study-wide results and caveats: It was also the case that some nonresponders had low normalized T-cell clonal expansion. At doses 0.1 to 3.0 mg/kg, CD4+ and CD8+ clones expanded.

The TCR sequence derives from an adult with an advanced solid tumor such as melanoma, head and neck, liver or kidney cancer. Sequencing used CD4+ or CD8+ T cells sorted from blood, obtained in a trial of the OX40 agonist ivuxolimab. The chain has TRBV20-1 and TRBJ2-1; TRBD2 is a possible D gene (5 bases). The CDR3, as DNA: TGCAGTGCCGCGGGCAATGAGCAGTTCTTC. It specifies CSAAGNEQFF.